The clone carrying this T cell receptor (beta chain) was detected once. This table comes from immunoSEQ multiplex PCR, and its TCRdb copy is limited to in-frame clones, with some not included. Of about 150,000 clones in the sample, around 83% were seen once. The germline gives CDR1 LNHNV, CDR2 YYDKDF (reference sequence). V lost 1 base and J lost 3; bases outside the gene matches: 4. The CDR3 spans 16 residues. The record originates from a study of cytomegalovirus exposure and HLA in healthy donors. Sequenced input: PBMCs. J is TRBJ2-7 and V is TRBV15, with 12 bases fitting TRBD2. This TCR was recovered from a human donor in good health. CDR3 in DNA: TGTGCCACCAGCAGAGCCCTGACTAGCGGGAGCTACGAGCAGTACTTC. It translates to CATSRALTSGSYEQYF. Complete variable domain (other parts from reference TRBV15 and TRBJ2-7): DAMVIQNPRYQVTQFGKPVTLSCSQTLNHNVMYWYQQKSSQAPKLLFHYYDKDFNNEADTPDNFQSRRPNTSFCFLDIRSPGLGDTAMYLCATSRALTSGSYEQYFGPGTRLTVT.